This entry features one T cell receptor (beta chain) sequence. CDR1 is SGHDN and CDR2 is FVKESK in the germline V gene. Trimming left V 1 base short and J 3 bases short, with 12 bases between. The CDR3 contains 15 residues. The data were taken from a study of blood T cell repertoires in COVID-19. The overall study: The United States, Italy and Spain were the sources of the acute and convalescent COVID-19 samples. Nucleic acid was either cDNA or gDNA, and it came from T cells, B-cell-depleted T cells, or PBMCs.

Data came from immunoSEQ multiplex PCR; TCRdb stores just in-frame clones and leaves some out. Altogether a few hundred thousand clones are present, 80% to 90% being singletons, with the ten largest covering 9.5% to 12%. Sequencing was performed on peripheral blood. The V gene is TRBV14, the J gene TRBJ1-2, with a weak D call TRBD1 (6 bases). The clonotype comes from a woman aged 70-85 years with acute or convalescent COVID-19. In DNA, the CDR3 is TGTGCCAGCAGCCAAGGCAGGGGAGCTGACTATGGCTACACCTTC. It specifies CASSQGRGADYGYTF.